This entry is about one T cell receptor (beta chain). Libraries were prepared by immunoSEQ multiplex PCR; TCRdb keeps only in-frame clonotypes and omits some of them. The sample shows hundreds of thousands of clones, 70% to 90% of them seen only once. The sample is drawn from a study of blood T cell repertoires in COVID-19. Germline CDR1 and CDR2: MNHEY and SVGEGT. The CDR3 is 15 amino acids. V gave up 5 bases and J gave up 8 bases; unmatched junction bases: 7. The specimen was PBMCs or T cells enriched from blood (not recorded which). This rearrangement joins TRBV6-2 or TRBV6-3 to TRBJ1-6; 9 nucleotides match TRBD1. This receptor was identified in a woman aged 55-70 years in a cohort exposed to, infected with or recovered from COVID-19 (not recorded which). The CDR3 nucleotides are TGTGCCAGCAGTCCCCCGGACAGGGGATATTCACCCCTCCACTTT. This gives the protein CASSPPDRGYSPLHF.